A single TCR beta chain is shown here with its context. Its specificity is unknown. The CDR3 extends over 18 amino acids. J was trimmed by 0 bases and V by 4 bases; bases with no gene match: 14. The V gene's germline CDR1 is SEHNR and CDR2 FQNEAQ (reference sequence). This sample is drawn from a study of cytomegalovirus exposure and HLA in healthy donors. Study in general: Sequencing of about 179 million T cells in an earlier analysis found 100 million to 140 million unique TCR beta sequences. Drawn from HLA-typed donors, 83 million or so unique TCRs were held in an early data release.

In the PCR, 60 Vbeta and 13 Jbeta primers were used. Profiled with immunoSEQ multiplex PCR; TCRdb holds only in-frame clones, not every one. The table records around 200,000 clones, around 76% of them present only once. The study, taken as a whole, reports: HLA alleles showed associations with 16,951 TCR beta sequences in a later analysis, at a 0.05 false discovery rate.

Sequenced material: PBMCs. This chain connects TRBV7-9 to TRBJ2-7; the match to TRBD1 covers 8 bases. This TCR was recovered from a woman aged 25 to 45 in good health and CMV-seropositive. The CDR3 spells CASSSTRTGHMSSYEQYF. In DNA form, the CDR3 reads TGTGCCAGCAGCTCAACCCGGACAGGGCATATGAGCTCCTACGAGCAGTACTTC.